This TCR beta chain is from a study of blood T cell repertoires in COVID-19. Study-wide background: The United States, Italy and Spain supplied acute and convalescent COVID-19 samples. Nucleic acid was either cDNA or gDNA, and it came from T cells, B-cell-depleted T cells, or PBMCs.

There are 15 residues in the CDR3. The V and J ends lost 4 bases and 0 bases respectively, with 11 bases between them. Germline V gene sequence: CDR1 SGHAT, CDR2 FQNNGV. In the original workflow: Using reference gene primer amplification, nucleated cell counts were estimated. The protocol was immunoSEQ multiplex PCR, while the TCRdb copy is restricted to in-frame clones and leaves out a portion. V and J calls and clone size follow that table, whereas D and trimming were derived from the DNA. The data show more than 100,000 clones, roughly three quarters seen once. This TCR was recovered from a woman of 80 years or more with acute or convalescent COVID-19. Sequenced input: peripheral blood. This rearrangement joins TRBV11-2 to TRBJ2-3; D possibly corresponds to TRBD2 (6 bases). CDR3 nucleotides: TGTGCCAGCAGCTCCGGGAGTTTTAGCACAGATACGCAGTATTTT. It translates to CASSSGSFSTDTQYF.